This TCR beta chain was observed in a study of blood T cell repertoires in COVID-19. The wider study: Acute and convalescent COVID-19 samples came from the United States, Italy and Spain. PBMCs, B-cell-depleted T cells, or T cells were the source of the cDNA or gDNA that made up the material.

This clone was detected only once. The V gene's germline CDR1 is SGHTA and CDR2 FQGTGA. The V end lost 1 base, the J end lost 8 bases, and 14 bases lay between the germline ends. The CDR3 totals 14 residues. Source study methods: Amplification of reference gene primers provided the estimated nucleated cell counts. Libraries were prepared by immunoSEQ multiplex PCR; TCRdb keeps only in-frame clonotypes and omits some of them. D and trimming were read from the DNA, whereas the V and J calls and clone size are those reported in that table. The sample has approximately 75,000 clones, roughly 90% seen once.

Sequences were obtained from peripheral blood. The sequence was collected from a man in his forties or fifties with acute or convalescent COVID-19. The J gene is TRBJ1-2, the V gene TRBV7-3, with unresolved D. The DNA for the CDR3 is TGTGCCAGCAGCTTAAACAGCCAAACAGACGGCTACACCTTC. Encoded protein: CASSLNSQTDGYTF.